A single sample is the source of the 4 T cell receptor beta chains below, sequenced in a study of immune evolution from preneoplasia to lung adenocarcinoma. Libraries were prepared by immunoSEQ multiplex PCR; TCRdb keeps only in-frame clonotypes and omits some of them. The sample gives some 4,000 clones, more than 70% of which show up once; 2% to 2.5% is in the top ten. The sequenced material came from FFPE lung adenocarcinoma in situ tissue. The receptors derive from a person aged 60-80 years with lung adenocarcinoma.

The V gene is TRBV6-1, the J gene TRBJ2-7; unclear D gene. In germline, CDR1 is MNHNS, CDR2 SASEGT. The CDR3 spans 14 residues. V dropped 1 base and J dropped 6 bases, with 13 bases sitting between them. Written as DNA, the CDR3 is TGTGCCAGCAGTGAAGTGTATCAATTGTTCGAGCAGTACTTC. Protein: CASSEVYQLFEQYF.

The chain combines TRBV5-4 with TRBJ1-2; D gene ambiguous. The length of the CDR3 is 12 residues. V dropped 6 bases and J dropped 1 base, with 7 bases sitting between them. Per germline, CDR1 SGHNT and CDR2 YYREEE (reference sequence). Here the CDR3 reads CASMSGNYGYTF. DNA for the CDR3: TGTGCCAGCATGAGTGGTAACTATGGCTACACCTTC.

The chain couples TRBV6-1 to TRBJ1-4, with D maybe TRBD1 (6 bases). The CDR3 has 18 residues. Germline V gene sequence: CDR1 MNHNS, CDR2 SASEGT. V was shortened by 1 base and J by 0 bases, with 15 bases between the two germline ends. CDR3 sequence: CASSEEHHRVATNEKLFF. The DNA of the CDR3 is TGTGCCAGCAGTGAAGAACACCACAGGGTGGCAACTAATGAAAAACTGTTTTTT.

Notes on this clone: Mismatch with germline at one junction end may stem from a read error. This chain uses TRBV14 with TRBJ2-7; 14 bases align to TRBD2. Germline V gives CDR1 SGHDN, CDR2 FVKESK. This CDR3 has 14 residues. The CDR3 here is CVSSLTSGGVEQYF. The DNA for the CDR3 is TGTGTCAGCAGCCTGACTAGCGGGGGGGTCGAGCAGTACTTC.